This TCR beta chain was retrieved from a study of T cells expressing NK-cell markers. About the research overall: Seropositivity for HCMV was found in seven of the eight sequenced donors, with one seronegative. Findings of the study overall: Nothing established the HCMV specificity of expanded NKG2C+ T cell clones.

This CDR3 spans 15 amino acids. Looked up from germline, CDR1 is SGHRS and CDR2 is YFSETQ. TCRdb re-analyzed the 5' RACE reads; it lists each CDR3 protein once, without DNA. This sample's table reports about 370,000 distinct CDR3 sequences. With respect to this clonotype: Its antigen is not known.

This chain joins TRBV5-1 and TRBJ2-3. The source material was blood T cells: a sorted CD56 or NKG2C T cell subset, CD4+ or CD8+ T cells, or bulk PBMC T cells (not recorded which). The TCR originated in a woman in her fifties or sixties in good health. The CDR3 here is CASSFSGDRTDTQYF.